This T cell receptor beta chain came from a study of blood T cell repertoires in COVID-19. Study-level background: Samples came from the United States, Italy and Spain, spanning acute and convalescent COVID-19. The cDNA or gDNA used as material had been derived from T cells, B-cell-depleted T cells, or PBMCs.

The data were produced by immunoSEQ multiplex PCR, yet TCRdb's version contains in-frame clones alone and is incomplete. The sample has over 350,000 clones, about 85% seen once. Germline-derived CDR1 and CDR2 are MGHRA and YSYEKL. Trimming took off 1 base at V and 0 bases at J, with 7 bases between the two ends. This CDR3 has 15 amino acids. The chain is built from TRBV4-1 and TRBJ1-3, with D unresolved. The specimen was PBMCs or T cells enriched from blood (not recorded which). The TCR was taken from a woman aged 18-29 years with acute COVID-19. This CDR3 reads CASSQAHTSGNTIYF. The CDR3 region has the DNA TGCGCCAGCAGCCAAGCCCACACCTCTGGAAACACCATATATTTT.